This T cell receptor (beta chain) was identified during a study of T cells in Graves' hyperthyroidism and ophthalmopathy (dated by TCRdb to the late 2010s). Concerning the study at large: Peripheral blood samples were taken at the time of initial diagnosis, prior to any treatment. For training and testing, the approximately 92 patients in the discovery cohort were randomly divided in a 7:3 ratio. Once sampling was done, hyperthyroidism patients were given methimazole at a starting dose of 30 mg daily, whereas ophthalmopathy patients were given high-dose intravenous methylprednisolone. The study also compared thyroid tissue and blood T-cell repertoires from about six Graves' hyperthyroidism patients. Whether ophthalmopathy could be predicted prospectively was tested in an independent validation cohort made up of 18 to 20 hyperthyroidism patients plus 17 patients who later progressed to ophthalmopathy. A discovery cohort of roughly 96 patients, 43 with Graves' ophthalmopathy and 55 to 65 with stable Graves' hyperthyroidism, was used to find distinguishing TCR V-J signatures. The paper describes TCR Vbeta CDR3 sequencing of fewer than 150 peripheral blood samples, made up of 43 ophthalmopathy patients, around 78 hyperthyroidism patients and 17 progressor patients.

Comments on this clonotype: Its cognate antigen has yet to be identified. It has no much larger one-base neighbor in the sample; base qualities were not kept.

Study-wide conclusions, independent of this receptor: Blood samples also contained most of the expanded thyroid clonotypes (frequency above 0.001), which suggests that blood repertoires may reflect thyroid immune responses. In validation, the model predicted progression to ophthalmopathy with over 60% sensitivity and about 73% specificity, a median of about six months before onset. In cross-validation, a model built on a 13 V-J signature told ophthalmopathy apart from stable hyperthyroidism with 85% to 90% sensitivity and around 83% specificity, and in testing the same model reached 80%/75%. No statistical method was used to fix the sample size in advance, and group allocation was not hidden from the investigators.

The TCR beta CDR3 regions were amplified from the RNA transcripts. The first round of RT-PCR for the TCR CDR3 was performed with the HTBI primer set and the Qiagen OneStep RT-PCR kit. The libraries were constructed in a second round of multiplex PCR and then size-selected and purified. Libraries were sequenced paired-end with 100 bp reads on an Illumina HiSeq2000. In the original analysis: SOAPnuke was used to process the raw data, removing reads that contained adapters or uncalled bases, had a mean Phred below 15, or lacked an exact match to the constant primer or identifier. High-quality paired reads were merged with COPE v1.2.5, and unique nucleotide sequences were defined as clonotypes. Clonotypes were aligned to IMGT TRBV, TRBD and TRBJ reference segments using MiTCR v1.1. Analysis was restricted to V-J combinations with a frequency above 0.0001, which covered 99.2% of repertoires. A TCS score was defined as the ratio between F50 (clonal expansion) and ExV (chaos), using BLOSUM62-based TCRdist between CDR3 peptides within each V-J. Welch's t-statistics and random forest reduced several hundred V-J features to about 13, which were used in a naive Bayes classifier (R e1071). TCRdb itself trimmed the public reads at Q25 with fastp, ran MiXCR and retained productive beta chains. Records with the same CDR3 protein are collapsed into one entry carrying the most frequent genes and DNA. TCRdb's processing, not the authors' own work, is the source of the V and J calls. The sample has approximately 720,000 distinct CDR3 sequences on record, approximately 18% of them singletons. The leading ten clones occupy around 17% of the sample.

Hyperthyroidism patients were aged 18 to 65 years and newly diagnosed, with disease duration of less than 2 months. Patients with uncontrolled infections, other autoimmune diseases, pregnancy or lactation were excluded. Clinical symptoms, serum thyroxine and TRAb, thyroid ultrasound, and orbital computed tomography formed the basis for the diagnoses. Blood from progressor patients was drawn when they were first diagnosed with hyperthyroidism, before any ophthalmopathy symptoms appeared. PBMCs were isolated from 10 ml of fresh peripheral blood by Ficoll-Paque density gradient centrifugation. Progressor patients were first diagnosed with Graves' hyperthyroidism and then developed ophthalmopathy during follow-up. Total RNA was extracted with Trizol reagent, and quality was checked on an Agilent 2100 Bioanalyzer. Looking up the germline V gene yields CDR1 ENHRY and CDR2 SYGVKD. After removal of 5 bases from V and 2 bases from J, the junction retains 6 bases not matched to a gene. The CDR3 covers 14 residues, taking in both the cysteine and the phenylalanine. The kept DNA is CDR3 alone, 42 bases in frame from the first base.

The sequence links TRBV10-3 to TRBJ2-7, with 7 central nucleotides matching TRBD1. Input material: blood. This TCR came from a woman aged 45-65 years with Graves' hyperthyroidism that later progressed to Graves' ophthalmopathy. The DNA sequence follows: TGTGCCATCAGTATGGGGACAGCGCCCTACGAGCAGTACTTC. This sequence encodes CAISMGTAPYEQYF.